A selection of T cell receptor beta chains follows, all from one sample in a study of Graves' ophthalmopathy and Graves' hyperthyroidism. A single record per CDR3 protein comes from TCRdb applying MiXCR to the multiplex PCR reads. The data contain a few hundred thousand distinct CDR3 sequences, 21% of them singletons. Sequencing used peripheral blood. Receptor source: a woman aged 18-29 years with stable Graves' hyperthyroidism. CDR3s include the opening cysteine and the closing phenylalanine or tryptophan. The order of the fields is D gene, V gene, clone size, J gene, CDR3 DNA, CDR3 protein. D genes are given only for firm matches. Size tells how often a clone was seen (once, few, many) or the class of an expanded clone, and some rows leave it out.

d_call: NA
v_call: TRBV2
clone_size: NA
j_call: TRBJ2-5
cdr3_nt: TGTGCCAGCATAGATACAGAAGAGACCCAGTACTTC
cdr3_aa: CASIDTEETQYF

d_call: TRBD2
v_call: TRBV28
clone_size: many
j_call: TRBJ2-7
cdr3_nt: TGTGCCAGCAGTTTAGGGGCTAGCGGGAGAAGCTACGAGCAGTACTTC
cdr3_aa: CASSLGASGRSYEQYF

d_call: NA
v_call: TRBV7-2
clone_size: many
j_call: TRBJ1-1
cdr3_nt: TGTGCCAGCAGCGCCTCCGGGAGGATCACTGAAGCTTTCTTT
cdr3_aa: CASSASGRITEAFF

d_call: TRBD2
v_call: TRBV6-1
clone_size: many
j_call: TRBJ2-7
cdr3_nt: TGTGCCAGCAGCAAGGGGGGTAGCGGGAGTGGCTACGAGCAGTACTTC
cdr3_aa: CASSKGGSGSGYEQYF

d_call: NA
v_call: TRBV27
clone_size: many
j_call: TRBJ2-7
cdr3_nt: TGTGCCAGCAGTCCCCGTAGCAGCTCCTACGAGCAGTACTTC
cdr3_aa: CASSPRSSSYEQYF

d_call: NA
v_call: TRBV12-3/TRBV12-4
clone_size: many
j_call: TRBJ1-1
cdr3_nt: TGTACCAGCAGTTTCAAAGGGGCCCCCAAAGCTTTCTTT
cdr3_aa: CTSSFKGAPKAFF

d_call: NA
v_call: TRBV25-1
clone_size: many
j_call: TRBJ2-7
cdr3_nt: TGTGCCAGCAAAATCCCCGAGGCAGGTTCCTACGAGCAGTACTTC
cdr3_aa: CASKIPEAGSYEQYF

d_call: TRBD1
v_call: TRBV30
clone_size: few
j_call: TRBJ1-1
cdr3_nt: TGTGCCTGGACTCGGGACAGGGGAAATGGGGCTTTCTTT
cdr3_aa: CAWTRDRGNGAFF

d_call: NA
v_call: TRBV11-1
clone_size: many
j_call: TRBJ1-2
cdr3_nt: TGTGCCAGCAGCCCAGATTCAGGGCAGTCAGGATATGGCTATGGCTACACCTTC
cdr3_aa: CASSPDSGQSGYGYGYTF

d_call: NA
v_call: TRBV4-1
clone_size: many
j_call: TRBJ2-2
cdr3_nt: TGCGCCAGCAGCCAAGGAGTACTAGCCGGGTCTGGGGAGCTGTTTTTT
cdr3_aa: CASSQGVLAGSGELFF

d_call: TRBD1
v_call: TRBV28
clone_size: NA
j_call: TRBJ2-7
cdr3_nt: TGTGCCAGCACTGTGAGGGGGCCCATAAGCTCCTACGAGCAGTACTTC
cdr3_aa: CASTVRGPISSYEQYF

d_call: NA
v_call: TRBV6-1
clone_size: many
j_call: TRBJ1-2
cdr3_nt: TGTGCCAGCATGCGGAACTATGGCTACACCTTC
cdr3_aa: CASMRNYGYTF

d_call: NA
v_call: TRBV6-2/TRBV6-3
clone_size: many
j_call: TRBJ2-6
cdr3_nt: TGTGCCAGCAGTGCCACGGTTACTGGGGCCAACGTCCTGACTTTC
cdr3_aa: CASSATVTGANVLTF

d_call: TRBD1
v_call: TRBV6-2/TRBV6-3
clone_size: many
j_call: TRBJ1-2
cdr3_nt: TGTGCCAGCAGTTACTCCGGACAGGGCTGGATCTATGGCTACACCTTC
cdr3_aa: CASSYSGQGWIYGYTF

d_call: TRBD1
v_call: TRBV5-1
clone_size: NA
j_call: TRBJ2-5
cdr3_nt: TGCGCCAGCAGCTTGGGACAGGGGACCCAGTACTTC
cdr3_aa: CASSLGQGTQYF

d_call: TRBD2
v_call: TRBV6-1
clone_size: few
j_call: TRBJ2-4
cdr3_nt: TGTGCCAGCAGTGCCCTTAGCGGGACGGCCGCCAAAAACATTAAGTACTTC
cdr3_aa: CASSALSGTAAKNIKYF

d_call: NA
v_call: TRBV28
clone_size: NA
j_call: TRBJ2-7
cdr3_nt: TGTGCCAGCAGTTACGGAGAGCAGTACTTC
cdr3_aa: CASSYGEQYF

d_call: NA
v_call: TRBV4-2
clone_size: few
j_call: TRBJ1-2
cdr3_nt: TGTGCCAGCAGCCAAGAGGTGGATATGCAGGGAATCTATGGCTACACCTTC
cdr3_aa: CASSQEVDMQGIYGYTF

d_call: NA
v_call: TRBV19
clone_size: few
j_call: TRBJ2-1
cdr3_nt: TGTGCCAGTCGGGCCCTAACGGTGGCCTACAATGAGCAGTTCTTC
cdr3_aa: CASRALTVAYNEQFF

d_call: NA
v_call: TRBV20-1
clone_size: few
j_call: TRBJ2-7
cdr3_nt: TGCAGTGCTAGAGATAACGCAGAGGGATACTACGAGCAGTACTTC
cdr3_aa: CSARDNAEGYYEQYF

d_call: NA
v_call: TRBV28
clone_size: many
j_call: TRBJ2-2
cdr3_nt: TGTGCCAGTCATAGGGCGGGCGCGAACACCGGGGAGCTGTTTTTT
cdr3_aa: CASHRAGANTGELFF

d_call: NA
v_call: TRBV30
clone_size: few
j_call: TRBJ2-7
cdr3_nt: TGTGCCTGGAGTGTGTCCCTCTACGAGCAGTACTTC
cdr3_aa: CAWSVSLYEQYF

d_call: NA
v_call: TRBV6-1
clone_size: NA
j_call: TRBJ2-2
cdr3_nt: TGTGCCAGCAGTGAGGCCCGGGAGCTGTTTTTT
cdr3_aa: CASSEARELFF

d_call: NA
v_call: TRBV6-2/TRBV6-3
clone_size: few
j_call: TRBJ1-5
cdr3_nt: TGTGCCTCCCGGACAGTTAGCAATCAGCCCCAGCATTTT
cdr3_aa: CASRTVSNQPQHF

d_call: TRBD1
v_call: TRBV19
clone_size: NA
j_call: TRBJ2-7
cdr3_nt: TGTGCCAGTAGTATTGTTGGGACAGGCTACGAGCAGTACTTC
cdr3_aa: CASSIVGTGYEQYF

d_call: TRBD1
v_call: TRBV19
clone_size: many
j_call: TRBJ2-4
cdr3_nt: TGTGCCAGTAGTATCTCGGACAGGGGGCCGACCAAAAACATTCAGTACTTC
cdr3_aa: CASSISDRGPTKNIQYF

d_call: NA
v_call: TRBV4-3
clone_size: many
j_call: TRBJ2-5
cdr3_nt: TGCGCCAGCAGCCAAGAGGGCTGGGCAGAGACCCAGTACTTC
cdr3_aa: CASSQEGWAETQYF

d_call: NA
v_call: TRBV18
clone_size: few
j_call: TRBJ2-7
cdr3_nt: TGTGCCAGCTCTCAAGAGGCCTACGAGCAGTACTTC
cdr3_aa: CASSQEAYEQYF

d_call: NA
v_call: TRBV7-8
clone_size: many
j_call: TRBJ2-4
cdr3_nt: TGTGCCAGCAGCGCAGCAATAGGGTTAGGTAACATTCAGTACTTC
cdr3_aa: CASSAAIGLGNIQYF

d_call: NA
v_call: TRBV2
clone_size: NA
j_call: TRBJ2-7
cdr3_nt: TGTGCCAGCAGCGTAACCTACGATTACGAGCAGTACTTC
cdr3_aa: CASSVTYDYEQYF

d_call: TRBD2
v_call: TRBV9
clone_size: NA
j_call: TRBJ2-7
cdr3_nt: TGTGCCAGCAGCGTCCCCTTGGCTAGCGGGAGGCATACCTACGAGCAGTACTTC
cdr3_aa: CASSVPLASGRHTYEQYF